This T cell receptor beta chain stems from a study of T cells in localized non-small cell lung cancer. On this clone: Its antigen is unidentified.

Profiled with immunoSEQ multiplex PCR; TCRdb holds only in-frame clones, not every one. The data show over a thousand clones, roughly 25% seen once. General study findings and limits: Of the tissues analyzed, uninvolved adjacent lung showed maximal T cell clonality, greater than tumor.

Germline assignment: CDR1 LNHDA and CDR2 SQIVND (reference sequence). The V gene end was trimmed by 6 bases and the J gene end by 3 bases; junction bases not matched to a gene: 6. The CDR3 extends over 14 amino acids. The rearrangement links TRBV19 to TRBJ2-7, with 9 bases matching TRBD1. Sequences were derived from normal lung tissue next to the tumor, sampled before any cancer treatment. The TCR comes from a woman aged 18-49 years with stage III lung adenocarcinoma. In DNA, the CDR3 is TGTGCCAGTAGCCCGGGACAGGGCTACTACGAGCAGTACTTC. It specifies CASSPGQGYYEQYF.